This TCR beta chain was sequenced in a study of blood T cell repertoires in COVID-19. Study-level information: Spain, Italy and the United States supplied samples that represented acute and convalescent COVID-19.

The data were produced by immunoSEQ multiplex PCR, yet TCRdb's version contains in-frame clones alone and is incomplete. The data show about 300,000 clones, 86% seen once. This TCR came from a woman aged 45-59 years with acute or convalescent COVID-19. Sequenced: peripheral blood.

The CDR3 DNA sequence: TGTGCCAGCAGCTTAGGACAGTACTATGGCTACACCTTC. This sequence encodes CASSLGQYYGYTF. The J gene is TRBJ1-2, the V gene TRBV7-9; tentative D call: TRBD1 (5 bases). The V end lost 1 base, the J end lost 3 bases, and 6 bases lay between the germline ends. The CDR3 loop spans 13 amino acids. CDR1 is SEHNR and CDR2 is FQNEAQ in the germline V gene (reference sequence).